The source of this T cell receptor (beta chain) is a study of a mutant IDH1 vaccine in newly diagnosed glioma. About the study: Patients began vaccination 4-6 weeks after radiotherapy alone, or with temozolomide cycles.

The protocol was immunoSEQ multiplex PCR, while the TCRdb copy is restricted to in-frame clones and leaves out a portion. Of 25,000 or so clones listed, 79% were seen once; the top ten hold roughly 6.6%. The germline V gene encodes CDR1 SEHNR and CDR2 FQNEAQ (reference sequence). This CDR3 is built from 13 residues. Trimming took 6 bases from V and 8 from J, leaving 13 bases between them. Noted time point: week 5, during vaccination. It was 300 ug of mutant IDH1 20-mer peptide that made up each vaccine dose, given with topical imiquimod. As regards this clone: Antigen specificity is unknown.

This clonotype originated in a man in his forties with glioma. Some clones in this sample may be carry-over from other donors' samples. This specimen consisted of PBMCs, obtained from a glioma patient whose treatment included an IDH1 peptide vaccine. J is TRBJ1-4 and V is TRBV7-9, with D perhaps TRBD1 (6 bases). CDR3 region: CASSSGRGEKLFF. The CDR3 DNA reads TGTGCCAGCAGTTCCGGCAGGGGAGAAAAACTGTTTTTT.